The present entry profiles one TCR beta chain with its context. The data were produced by immunoSEQ multiplex PCR, yet TCRdb's version contains in-frame clones alone and is incomplete. The sample consists of around 180,000 clones, roughly 90% of them appearing once. This specimen comes from a study of radiation and T cells in renal cell carcinoma. Between the trimmed V and J ends, which lost 6 bases and 1 base, there was a span of 13 bases. The V gene's germline CDR1 is SNHLY and CDR2 FYNNEI. The CDR3 has 14 residues. The sample's time point: blood 4 weeks post-SBRT, at nephrectomy. Treatment meaning: 15 Gy SBRT to primary tumor, nephrectomy 4 weeks later. Nephrectomy followed 15 Gy stereotactic body radiation by 4 weeks.

J is TRBJ2-7 and V is TRBV2; possibly TRBD1 for D (5 bases). Specimen: blood, collected from a patient whose treatment included radiotherapy and nephrectomy. This clonotype was sampled from a woman between 45 and 60 years old with renal cell carcinoma. The CDR3 bases are TGTGCCAGCAGCCCCGACAGTATTTCCTACGAGCAGTACTTC. It yields the protein CASSPDSISYEQYF.